The 23 T cell receptor beta chains presented below share a single source sample, sequenced in a study of blood T cell repertoires in COVID-19. The data were produced by immunoSEQ multiplex PCR, yet TCRdb's version contains in-frame clones alone and is incomplete. The table records 90,000 or so clones, more than 75% of them present only once. The sequenced sample consisted of peripheral blood. These receptors were taken from a human donor in a cohort sampled during active COVID-19.

The chain links TRBV7-9 to TRBJ1-1, with TRBD1 matching over 8 bases. The germline V gene encodes CDR1 SEHNR and CDR2 FQNEAQ (reference sequence). The CDR3 consists of 15 residues. The trim removed 5 bases at V and 1 base at J, leaving 6 bases unmatched. The DNA for the CDR3 is TGTGCCAGCAGCCAGGGACAGGTGACGAACACTGAAGCTTTCTTT. This gives the protein CASSQGQVTNTEAFF.

The chain links TRBV3-1 (or the pseudogene TRBV3-2) to TRBJ2-3; possibly TRBD2 for D (5 bases). The CDR3 spans 16 residues. CDR1 LGHDT and CDR2 YNNKEL come from the germline V gene (reference sequence). V was trimmed by 0 bases and J by 5 bases, leaving 15 bases between them. The DNA for the CDR3 is TGTGCCAGCAGCCAAGATATAGAAGGAGGCGGAGATACGCAGTATTTT. Protein sequence: CASSQDIEGGGDTQYF.

This rearrangement joins TRBV30 to TRBJ1-3, with 9 nucleotides matching TRBD1. Germline V gene data show CDR1 as GTSNPN and CDR2 as SVGIG (reference sequence). This CDR3 contains 14 residues. Trimming took 7 bases from V and 7 from J; bases not matched to a gene: 11. The CDR3 is CALTRTGERNTIYF. CDR3 sequence (DNA): TGTGCCTTGACCAGGACAGGGGAAAGGAACACCATATATTTT. The full variable domain, with the rest looked up from reference TRBV30 and TRBJ1-3, is SQTIHQWPATLVQPVGSPLSLECTVEGTSNPNLYWYRQAAGRGLQLLFYSVGIGQISSEVPQNLSASRPQDRQFILSSKKLLLSDSGFYLCALTRTGERNTIYFGEGSWLTVV.

The CDR3 is CASSFAGVGYGYTF. The DNA of the CDR3 is TGTGCCAGCAGTTTTGCAGGGGTAGGCTATGGCTACACCTTC. V is TRBV28 and J is TRBJ1-2; D perhaps matches TRBD1 (6 bases). The CDR3 consists of 14 residues. The germline CDR1 and CDR2 sequences are MDHEN and SYDVKM. V lost 3 bases and J lost 4, with 12 bases in between.

In DNA form, the CDR3 reads TGTGCCAGCACCATTGGACTAGCGGGAGTGGGAGATACGCAGTATTTT. Its translation is CASTIGLAGVGDTQYF. The rearrangement links TRBV9 to TRBJ2-3, with TRBD2 matching over 13 bases. J was trimmed by 5 bases and V by 6 bases; bases with no gene match: 9. The germline CDR1 and CDR2 sequences are SGDLS and YYNGEE. The CDR3 sequence is 16 residues long. Complete variable domain (other parts from reference TRBV9 and TRBJ2-3): DSGVTQTPKHLITATGQRVTLRCSPRSGDLSVYWYQQSLDQGLQFLIQYYNGEERAKGNILERFSAQQFPDLHSELNLSSLELGDSALYFCASTIGLAGVGDTQYFGPGTRLTVL.

V is TRBV6-1 and J is TRBJ2-4; the D is unclear. From germline, CDR1 is MNHNS and CDR2 SASEGT. The CDR3 length is 14 residues. The V and J ends lost 3 bases and 9 bases respectively, with 15 bases between them. The CDR3 protein is CASSEQPQTGIQYF. CDR3 DNA: TGTGCCAGCAGTGAGCAGCCCCAAACGGGCATTCAGTACTTC.

The J gene is TRBJ1-5, the V gene TRBV29-1, with 9 nucleotides matching TRBD1. V shed 7 bases and J 6 bases; nucleotides not matched to a gene: 7. CDR3 length: 13 amino acids. Germline assignment: CDR1 SQVTM and CDR2 ANQGSEA. The CDR3 loop reads CSAQTGGGQPQHF. The CDR3 region has the DNA TGCAGCGCTCAAACAGGGGGCGGTCAGCCCCAGCATTTT.

As for this clone: Other nucleotide sequences from this sample produce the same CDR3. The rearrangement uses TRBV9 and TRBJ2-1; 7 bases map to TRBD2. This CDR3 is 15 amino acids long. Germline CDR1 and CDR2: SGDLS and YYNGEE. V shed 0 bases and J 2 bases; nucleotides not matched to a gene: 2. For the CDR3, the DNA is TGTGCCAGCAGCGTAGGCGGGAGTACCTACAATGAGCAGTTCTTC. It translates to CASSVGGSTYNEQFF.

V is TRBV6-5 and J is TRBJ2-3; 7 positions match TRBD2. CDR3 length: 14 amino acids. Germline values: CDR1 MNHEY, CDR2 SVGAGI. The junction had 4 bases not matched to a gene; V was cut back by 4 bases and J by 3 bases. The CDR3 bases are TGTGCCAGCAGTTCGAGCGGGATTACAGATACGCAGTATTTT. It is translated as CASSSSGITDTQYF.

The J gene is TRBJ1-3, the V gene TRBV28; D uncertain. V lost 5 bases to trimming and J lost 4 bases, with 12 bases between them. The CDR3 covers 14 residues. Germline-derived CDR1 and CDR2 are MDHEN and SYDVKM. The CDR3 spells CASSTPALGNTIYF. Written as DNA, the CDR3 is TGTGCCAGCAGTACCCCGGCACTAGGAAACACCATATATTTT. The full variable domain, in which reference TRBV28 and TRBJ1-3 provide the parts outside the CDR3, is DVKVTQSSRYLVKRTGEKVFLECVQDMDHENMFWYRQDPGLGLRLIYFSYDVKMKEKGDIPEGYSVSREKKERFSLILESASTNQTSMYLCASSTPALGNTIYFGEGSWLTVV.

The CDR3 nucleotides read TGCGCCAGCAGCCAAGTTTTCTTGCGGGACACAGATACGCAGTATTTT. It translates to CASSQVFLRDTDTQYF. V and J are TRBV4-3 and TRBJ2-3; TRBD2 might be the D (6 bases). Trimming left V 1 base short and J 2 bases short, with 13 bases between. The V gene's germline CDR1 is LGHNA and CDR2 YSLEER. CDR3 length equals 16 residues.

V and J are TRBV10-3 and TRBJ2-1; 14 nucleotides match TRBD2. The germline V gene has CDR1 ENHRY and CDR2 SYGVKD. The CDR3 consists of 16 residues. After removal of 6 bases from V and 0 bases from J, the junction contained 1 base not matched to a gene. CDR3 sequence: CAISGTSGSSYNEQFF. CDR3 DNA sequence: TGTGCCATCAGCGGGACTAGCGGGAGCTCCTACAATGAGCAGTTCTTC.

The chain couples TRBV5-1 to TRBJ2-2; possible D gene TRBD1, 6 bases. Germline V lookup: CDR1 SGHRS, CDR2 YFSETQ. The CDR3 is made up of 15 amino acids. V dropped 1 base and J dropped 4 bases, with 11 bases sitting between them. The CDR3: CASSLSGVGTGELFF. CDR3 coding DNA: TGCGCCAGCAGCTTGTCAGGGGTCGGCACCGGGGAGCTGTTTTTT.

The chain links TRBV6-2 or TRBV6-3 to TRBJ2-7; 9 positions match TRBD2. Germline CDR1 reads MNHEY; CDR2 reads SVGEGT. The CDR3 has 15 residues. With V trimmed by 0 bases and J by 1 base, 1 base remained unmatched. The CDR3 sequence: CASSYSLAGSYEQYF. CDR3 sequence (DNA): TGTGCCAGCAGTTACTCTCTAGCGGGGTCCTACGAGCAGTACTTC.

The chain employs TRBV4-1 and TRBJ2-7; 14 positions match TRBD2. CDR1 is MGHRA and CDR2 is YSYEKL in the germline V gene. Trimming removed 4 bases from V and 3 bases from J; junction bases left unmatched: 8. The length of the CDR3 is 17 residues. CDR3 sequence: CASSRGGGTSGSYEQYF. In nucleotides, the CDR3 is TGCGCCAGCAGCCGCGGAGGGGGGACTAGCGGGAGCTACGAGCAGTACTTC.

The rearrangement joins TRBV19 to TRBJ2-7; 7 bases match TRBD1. Per the germline V gene, CDR1 is LNHDA and CDR2 is SQIVND (reference sequence). The CDR3 contains 15 residues. V was clipped by 5 bases and J by 0 bases; unmatched bases: 7. The CDR3 coding sequence is TGTGCCAGTAGTTTCGGCACAGGGGACTCCTACGAGCAGTACTTC. Translated: CASSFGTGDSYEQYF.

The chain employs TRBV19 and TRBJ1-2; 8 bases align to TRBD1. The CDR3 runs to 17 residues. V was clipped by 7 bases and J by 2 bases; unmatched bases: 15. Germline V CDR1 and CDR2: LNHDA, SQIVND (reference sequence). CDR3 bases: TGTGCCAGTAACGACAGGGGCGGGAGCAGCCTAAACTATGGCTACACCTTC. Translation: CASNDRGGSSLNYGYTF.

V usage is TRBV19 and J usage is TRBJ2-1, with TRBD2 as a possible D gene (5 bases). V gave up 0 bases and J gave up 9 bases, with 12 bases separating them. Germline V lookup: CDR1 LNHDA, CDR2 SQIVND (reference sequence). This CDR3 comprises 14 residues. The CDR3 nucleotides are TGTGCCAGTAGTATAGATCAGAGGCGGGCTGAGCAGTTCTTC. This gives the protein CASSIDQRRAEQFF. Filled out from reference TRBV19 and TRBJ2-1, the complete variable domain reads DGGITQSPKYLFRKEGQNVTLSCEQNLNHDAMYWYRQDPGQGLRLIYYSQIVNDFQKGDIAEGYSVSREKKESFPLTVTSAQKNPTAFYLCASSIDQRRAEQFFGPGTRLTVL.

In its sample, this clone was seen once. This chain connects TRBV5-1 to TRBJ2-3, with TRBD1 identical over 8 bases. Trimming at V came to 4 bases and at J to 1 base, leaving 8 bases not matched to a gene. The V gene's germline CDR1 is SGHRS and CDR2 YFSETQ. This CDR3 region has 16 residues. Here the CDR3 reads CASSPTGARGTDTQYF. DNA of the CDR3: TGCGCCAGCAGCCCGACAGGGGCCAGGGGCACAGATACGCAGTATTTT.

This chain links TRBV5-1 with TRBJ1-2, with D maybe TRBD1 (6 bases). The germline V gene encodes CDR1 SGHRS and CDR2 YFSETQ. V gave up 4 bases and J gave up 4 bases, with 8 bases separating them. The CDR3 spans 12 residues. The CDR3 DNA reads as TGCGCCAGCAGCACGGACAGCTATGGCTACACCTTC. Translating gives CASSTDSYGYTF.

The rearrangement uses TRBV3-1 (or the pseudogene TRBV3-2) and TRBJ1-2, with D maybe TRBD1 (5 bases). The CDR3 has 13 amino acids. The germline gives CDR1 LGHDT, CDR2 YNNKEL (reference sequence). Between the trimmed V and J ends, which lost 4 bases and 7 bases, there was a span of 13 bases. The CDR3 is CASSPLGGTGYTF. DNA of the CDR3: TGTGCCAGCAGCCCCCTGGGGGGTACTGGCTACACCTTC.

This chain joins TRBV29-1 and TRBJ2-2; 10 bases are a match to TRBD2. The J segment lost 1 base and the V segment lost 3 bases, leaving 5 bases of the junction unmatched. The CDR3 sequence is 16 residues long. The germline V gene encodes CDR1 SQVTM and CDR2 ANQGSEA. In nucleotides, the CDR3 is TGCAGCGTTGACGGTTTAGCGGGAGGGAACACCGGGGAGCTGTTTTTT. This translates into CSVDGLAGGNTGELFF.

This rearrangement joins TRBV12-3 or TRBV12-4 to TRBJ1-2; D is unresolved. V was shortened by 2 bases and J by 7 bases, with 8 bases between the two germline ends. The CDR3 consists of 12 residues. The CDR3 spells CASSLRYSGYTF. For the CDR3, the DNA is TGTGCCAGCAGTTTACGATATAGTGGCTACACCTTC.